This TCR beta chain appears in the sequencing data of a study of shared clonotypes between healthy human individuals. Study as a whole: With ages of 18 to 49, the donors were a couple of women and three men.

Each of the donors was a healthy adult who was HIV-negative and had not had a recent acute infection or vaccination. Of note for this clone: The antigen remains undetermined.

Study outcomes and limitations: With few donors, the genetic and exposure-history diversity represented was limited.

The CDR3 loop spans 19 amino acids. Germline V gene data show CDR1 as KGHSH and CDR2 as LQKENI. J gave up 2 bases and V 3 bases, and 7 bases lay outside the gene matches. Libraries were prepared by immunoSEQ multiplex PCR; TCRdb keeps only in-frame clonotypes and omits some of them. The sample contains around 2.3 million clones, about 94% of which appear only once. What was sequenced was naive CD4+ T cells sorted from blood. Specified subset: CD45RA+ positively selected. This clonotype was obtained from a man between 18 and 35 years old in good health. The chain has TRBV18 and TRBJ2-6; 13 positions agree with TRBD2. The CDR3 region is CASSPGLAGDLAGANVLTF. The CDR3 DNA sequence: TGTGCCAGCTCACCCGGACTAGCGGGGGACTTGGCTGGGGCCAACGTCCTGACTTTC.